These 23 T cell receptor beta chains were all obtained from the same sample, sequenced in a study of healthy donors' naive CD4 and CD8 T cells. TCR libraries were built from 500 to 600 ng of total RNA by linear amplification. TCRdb reanalysed the reads using MiXCR and keeps one entry per CDR3 protein. The data hold around 180,000 distinct CDR3 sequences, with over 60% observed a single time. Material for sequencing was naive CD4+ and CD8+ T cells sorted from blood, pooled from several donors. These receptors were collected from a pool of human donors in good health; the sample pools cells from several healthy donors.

This clonotype was seen only a few times. V and J are TRBV4-3 and TRBJ2-7; the match to TRBD1 covers 8 bases. The CDR3 has 18 residues. Per germline, CDR1 LGHNA and CDR2 YSLEER. Trimming cost V 0 bases and J 3 bases; bases outside gene matches: 13. The CDR3 DNA sequence: TGCGCCAGCAGCCAAGACGTAAGCAGGGGGCTAATAGTCTACGAGCAGTACTTC. The encoded protein is CASSQDVSRGLIVYEQYF.

CDR3 protein: CASSRTGPGYEQYF. CDR3 coding DNA: TGTGCCAGTAGTCGGACAGGTCCAGGTTACGAGCAGTACTTC. The rearrangement links TRBV19 to TRBJ2-7, with 7 bases aligning to TRBD1. Germline lookup yields CDR1 LNHDA and CDR2 SQIVND (reference sequence). J gave up 4 bases and V 5 bases, and 8 bases lay outside the gene matches. CDR3 length: 14 amino acids.

The chain combines TRBV29-1 with TRBJ1-1; D possibly corresponds to TRBD1 (6 bases). Germline lookup yields CDR1 SQVTM and CDR2 ANQGSEA. The CDR3 loop spans 13 amino acids. Trimming took 3 bases from V and 5 from J, leaving 13 bases between them. CDR3 loop: CSVETGRRTEAFF. In DNA form, the CDR3 reads TGCAGCGTTGAGACAGGTCGGCGGACTGAAGCTTTCTTT.

This clonotype was counted once. V usage is TRBV20-1 and J usage is TRBJ2-7; D gene unclear. Germline V gives CDR1 DFQATT, CDR2 SNEGSKA (reference sequence). The V and J ends lost 0 bases and 0 bases respectively, with 12 bases between them. The CDR3 has 15 residues. The CDR3 region is CSAREGISLSYEQYF. The CDR3 DNA reads as TGCAGTGCTAGAGAGGGCATCAGCCTCTCCTACGAGCAGTACTTC.

The CDR3 sequence is CASTVSPGPAGNTIYF. In nucleotides, the CDR3 is TGTGCCAGCACTGTCAGTCCGGGGCCGGCTGGAAACACCATATATTTT. J is TRBJ1-3 and V is TRBV6-1; a weak D match, TRBD1 (5 bases). The germline V and J ends were trimmed by 7 bases and 2 bases, with 18 bases remaining between them. The CDR3 is 16 amino acids. Germline V CDR1 and CDR2: MNHNS, SASEGT.

The chain has TRBV10-3 and TRBJ2-7, with 7 bases lining up with TRBD1. CDR1 is ENHRY, CDR2 SYGVKD, per germline. V lost 4 bases to trimming and J lost 2 bases; unmatched junction nucleotides: 11. CDR3 size: 16 residues. The CDR3 sequence: CAISANNGTDPYEQYF. CDR3 DNA: TGTGCCATCAGTGCAAACAACGGGACAGATCCCTACGAGCAGTACTTC.

V and J are TRBV20-1 and TRBJ2-1; D may be TRBD2 (5 bases). Between the trimmed V and J ends, which lost 8 bases and 0 bases, there was a span of 14 bases. The germline V gene has CDR1 DFQATT and CDR2 SNEGSKA (reference sequence). This CDR3 is 14 amino acids long. Written as DNA, the CDR3 is TGCAGTACTCGGGATTCTAGCTCCTACAATGAGCAGTTCTTC. This translates into CSTRDSSSYNEQFF.

V usage is TRBV10-3 and J usage is TRBJ1-1; D ambiguous. In germline, CDR1 is ENHRY, CDR2 SYGVKD. The CDR3 spans 16 residues. With 4 bases removed from V and 4 bases from J, the gap between germline ends came to 19 bases. CDR3 protein: CAISGGVAPGVTEAFF. Written as DNA, the CDR3 is TGTGCCATCAGTGGCGGTGTAGCTCCGGGTGTCACTGAAGCTTTCTTT.

The rearrangement uses TRBV29-1 and TRBJ2-3; TRBD2 matches 10 bases. Germline CDR1 SQVTM, CDR2 ANQGSEA. The CDR3 runs 14 residues. Trimming removed 6 bases from V and 7 bases from J; junction bases left unmatched: 10. This chain's CDR3 is CSVGLANAMYTQYF. The CDR3 DNA reads as TGCAGCGTGGGACTAGCGAACGCCATGTATACGCAGTATTTT.

The V call is TRBV6-5, the J call TRBJ1-2, with 8 bases identical to TRBD1. The V gene's germline CDR1 is MNHEY and CDR2 SVGAGI. This CDR3 region has 15 residues. J lost 5 bases, V lost 5 bases, and 10 bases had no gene match. CDR3 nucleotides: TGTGCCAGCAGTCCCGGACAGGGAAGAGGTTATGGCTACACCTTC. Amino acid sequence: CASSPGQGRGYGYTF.

The J gene is TRBJ1-3, the V gene TRBV29-1; a possible D gene is TRBD1 (5 bases). This CDR3 has 17 residues. Trimming took 0 bases from V and 3 from J, leaving 18 bases between them. In germline, CDR1 is SQVTM, CDR2 ANQGSEA. The CDR3 DNA reads TGCAGCGTTGAAGATCAGGCTGGGGGTAGAGTTGGAAACACCATATATTTT. Translating it yields CSVEDQAGGRVGNTIYF.

J is TRBJ2-7 and V is TRBV5-4, with TRBD1 identical over 7 bases. Germline CDR1 SGHNT, CDR2 YYREEE (reference sequence). After removal of 4 bases from V and 1 base from J, the junction contained 11 bases not matched to a gene. This CDR3 has 16 residues. The CDR3 reads CASSHPRDSSSYEQYF. The CDR3 bases are TGTGCCAGCAGCCATCCCCGGGACAGCTCGTCCTACGAGCAGTACTTC.

The rearrangement links TRBV29-1 to TRBJ1-1; 7 nucleotides match TRBD1. V trimming: 5 bases; J trimming: 4 bases; junction bases outside the gene matches: 7. The germline CDR1 and CDR2 sequences are SQVTM and ANQGSEA. There are 13 residues in the CDR3. Here the CDR3 DNA reads TGCAGCGTTTCCACAGGGGCGGGCACTGAAGCTTTCTTT. Amino acids: CSVSTGAGTEAFF.

The chain joins TRBV29-1 to TRBJ1-1, with D unclear. This CDR3 has 16 residues. Germline-derived CDR1 and CDR2 are SQVTM and ANQGSEA. V gave up 1 base and J gave up 0 bases, with 15 bases separating them. The CDR3 protein is CSVEGRASDMNTEAFF. As DNA, the CDR3 is TGCAGCGTTGAAGGGCGGGCCAGCGATATGAACACTGAAGCTTTCTTT.

This clonotype was observed a single time. The chain joins TRBV10-3 to TRBJ2-3, with a weak D call TRBD1 (6 bases). V was clipped by 10 bases and J by 0 bases, with 14 bases between them. The germline V gene encodes CDR1 ENHRY and CDR2 SYGVKD. CDR3 length: 14 residues. CDR3: CATQTGPSTDTQYF. The CDR3 DNA reads as TGTGCCACCCAGACAGGCCCGAGCACAGATACGCAGTATTTT.

The chain recombines TRBV5-1 with TRBJ1-1, with 7 nucleotides matching TRBD1. Germline V lookup: CDR1 SGHRS, CDR2 YFSETQ. This CDR3 region has 16 residues. V was pared by 0 bases and J by 5 bases, with 10 bases of the junction left unmatched. The CDR3 protein is CASSLALTTGMTEAFF. The CDR3 DNA sequence: TGCGCCAGCAGCTTGGCCCTGACGACAGGGATGACTGAAGCTTTCTTT.

This sequence joins TRBV19 and TRBJ2-1; 8 nucleotides agree with TRBD1. The ends lost 4 bases at V and 0 bases at J; junction bases unmatched: 11. This CDR3 spans 18 amino acids. Per germline, CDR1 LNHDA and CDR2 SQIVND (reference sequence). The CDR3 DNA reads as TGTGCCAGTAGTACTGGGACAGGTCGAATTTCCTCCTACAATGAGCAGTTCTTC. Its protein product is CASSTGTGRISSYNEQFF.

This chain uses TRBV6-5 with TRBJ2-3; TRBD1 agrees at 9 bases. Per germline, CDR1 MNHEY and CDR2 SVGAGI. Trimming removed 0 bases from V and 3 bases from J; junction bases left unmatched: 10. The CDR3 contains 18 residues. CDR3 amino acids: CASSYSGQGLPSTDTQYF. In DNA form, the CDR3 reads TGTGCCAGCAGTTACTCGGGACAGGGATTGCCATCTACAGATACGCAGTATTTT.

The rearrangement links TRBV27 to TRBJ1-1; 9 bases agree with TRBD1. This CDR3 contains 15 residues. The J segment lost 3 bases and the V segment lost 7 bases, leaving 9 bases of the junction unmatched. CDR1 is MNHEY, CDR2 SMNVEV, per germline (reference sequence). Written as DNA, the CDR3 is TGTGCCAGCAACCAAAACAGGGGGCCTTACACTGAAGCTTTCTTT. Encoded protein: CASNQNRGPYTEAFF.

The V gene is TRBV5-1, the J gene TRBJ2-1; TRBD1 matches at 9 bases. CDR3 length equals 14 residues. The ends lost 4 bases at V and 9 bases at J; junction bases unmatched: 8. Germline V gene sequence: CDR1 SGHRS, CDR2 YFSETQ. The CDR3 region is CASSPGTGYGEQFF. The CDR3 DNA follows: TGCGCCAGCAGCCCCGGGACAGGGTACGGTGAGCAGTTCTTC.

Remarks on this clonotype: One junction end disagrees with the germline gene, perhaps due to a read error. The J gene is TRBJ2-2, the V gene TRBV6-5; possibly TRBD2 for D (6 bases). The CDR3 totals 11 residues. The germline gives CDR1 MNHEY, CDR2 SVGAGI. The CDR3, as DNA: TGTGCCAGCACTTATGGCGGGGAACTGTTTTTT. Protein sequence: CASTYGGELFF.

J is TRBJ2-5 and V is TRBV4-2; 7 nucleotides agree with TRBD2. Germline values: CDR1 LGHNA, CDR2 YNFKEQ. V trimming: 0 bases; J trimming: 3 bases; junction bases outside the gene matches: 7. This CDR3 is built from 16 residues. CDR3 sequence (DNA): TGTGCCAGCAGCCAAGATTTCACTCTAGCGGAAGAGACCCAGTACTTC. This translates into CASSQDFTLAEETQYF.

The chain uses TRBV27 and TRBJ1-2, with 8 bases aligning to TRBD1. The CDR3 totals 15 residues. CDR1 and CDR2 from the germline V gene are MNHEY and SMNVEV (reference sequence). V dropped 0 bases and J dropped 5; count of bases not matched to a gene: 5. The CDR3 sequence: CASSLSKTGVYGYTF. The CDR3, as DNA: TGTGCCAGCAGTTTATCGAAGACAGGGGTATATGGCTACACCTTC.